The 11 T cell receptor beta chains below come from one sample, sequenced in a study of a mutant IDH1 vaccine in newly diagnosed glioma. No antigen has been identified for these receptors. Time point in this sample: week 47, end of study. Each dose delivered 300 ug of mutant IDH1 20-mer peptide subcutaneously with imiquimod. Repertoires were generated with immunoSEQ multiplex PCR, while TCRdb's copy carries only in-frame clones and drops some. The sample shows roughly 34,000 clones, 85% to 90% of them seen only once. This sample comprised PBMCs, obtained from a glioma patient whose treatment included an IDH1 peptide vaccine. The receptors originated from a woman aged 30 to 39 with glioma.

V gene TRBV7-9 combines with J gene TRBJ2-7; D gene uncertain. V was shortened by 5 bases and J by 4 bases, with 18 bases between the two germline ends. The germline gives CDR1 SEHNR, CDR2 FQNEAQ (reference sequence). The CDR3 contains 15 residues. The CDR3 spells CASSLGWGERYEQYF. CDR3 sequence (DNA): TGTGCCAGCAGCCTAGGGTGGGGTGAACGGTACGAGCAGTACTTC.

The chain joins TRBV4-1 to TRBJ2-7; D gene unclear. V was pared by 1 base and J by 4 bases, with 14 bases between. This CDR3 region has 15 residues. CDR1 and CDR2 (germline): MGHRA, YSYEKL. Here the CDR3 reads CASSQGTERPYEQYF. The CDR3 nucleotides are TGCGCCAGCAGCCAAGGGACGGAGAGACCTTACGAGCAGTACTTC.

The chain couples TRBV10-3 to TRBJ1-1; unclear D gene. CDR1 is ENHRY and CDR2 is SYGVKD in the germline V gene. Between the trimmed V and J ends, which lost 11 bases and 0 bases, there was a span of 10 bases. There are 12 residues in the CDR3. CDR3 in DNA: TGTGCCGCCAGGACCGTGAACACTGAAGCTTTCTTT. This translates into CAARTVNTEAFF.

The chain has TRBV4-1 and TRBJ1-2, with TRBD1 as a possible D gene (5 bases). The germline CDR1 and CDR2 sequences are MGHRA and YSYEKL. Trimming removed 6 bases from V and 8 bases from J, with 25 bases in between. CDR3 length: 16 amino acids. CDR3 residues: CASRGWGRQGAIGYTF. The CDR3 coding sequence is TGCGCCAGCAGGGGGTGGGGCCGGCAGGGAGCTATCGGCTACACCTTC.

This chain uses TRBV5-4 with TRBJ2-1; 7 bases are shared with TRBD1. V lost 9 bases and J lost 4; bases outside the gene matches: 7. The CDR3 has 13 amino acids. The germline CDR1 and CDR2 sequences are SGHNT and YYREEE (reference sequence). This chain's CDR3 is CATSGTVYNEQFF. The CDR3 nucleotides are TGTGCCACCTCCGGGACAGTATACAATGAGCAGTTCTTC.

The chain couples TRBV9 to TRBJ2-4, with a possible D match to TRBD2 (5 bases). Germline V gene data show CDR1 as SGDLS and CDR2 as YYNGEE. The length of the CDR3 is 12 residues. Trimming took 4 bases from V and 7 from J, leaving 9 bases between them. The CDR3 protein is CASSPSGNIQYF. DNA of the CDR3: TGTGCCAGCAGCCCGAGCGGTAACATTCAGTACTTC.

The genes are TRBV7-2 and TRBJ2-3, with 7 bases identical to TRBD2. The V gene end was trimmed by 2 bases and the J gene end by 1 base; junction bases not matched to a gene: 0. The V gene's germline CDR1 is SGHTA and CDR2 FQGNSA. The CDR3 spans 14 residues. The chain's CDR3 is CASSLLAGTDTQYF. Here the CDR3 DNA reads TGTGCCAGCAGCTTACTAGCGGGCACAGATACGCAGTATTTT.

The V call is TRBV7-2, the J call TRBJ2-7; D ambiguous. CDR3 length: 11 residues. Trimming left V 6 bases short and J 3 bases short, with 6 bases between. CDR1 is SGHTA and CDR2 is FQGNSA in the germline V gene. The CDR3 region has the DNA TGTGCCAGCAGTCCCGGCTACGAGCAGTACTTC. This gives the protein CASSPGYEQYF.

In its sample, this clone is medium-sized (0.01 to 0.1%). This rearrangement joins TRBV7-9 to TRBJ1-3; possible D gene TRBD1, 5 bases. The CDR3 spans 18 residues. V shed 3 bases and J shed 3 bases, with 21 bases lying between them. Germline V CDR1 and CDR2: SEHNR, FQNEAQ (reference sequence). CDR3 DNA: TGTGCCAGCAGCTTCTCTACCTCCCCGAGGGGAAATGGAAACACCATATATTTT. This sequence encodes CASSFSTSPRGNGNTIYF.

The CDR3 sequence is CASSWRSGLAGGPSSYEQYF. DNA of the CDR3: TGCGCCAGCAGCTGGAGGTCGGGACTAGCGGGGGGCCCGAGCTCCTACGAGCAGTACTTC. The chain has TRBV5-1 and TRBJ2-7, with 15 bases aligning to TRBD2. Per germline, CDR1 SGHRS and CDR2 YFSETQ. Trimming cost V 3 bases and J 0 bases; bases outside gene matches: 13. The CDR3 contains 20 residues.

The rearrangement links TRBV30 to TRBJ2-7; 7 bases agree with TRBD2. The CDR3 sequence is 14 residues long. J gave up 6 bases and V 3 bases, and 11 bases lay outside the gene matches. From germline, CDR1 is GTSNPN and CDR2 SVGIG (reference sequence). Written as DNA, the CDR3 is TGTGCCTGGAGGAGGGAGGGAGGTGCGGGCGAGCAGTACTTC. This sequence encodes CAWRREGGAGEQYF. The full variable domain, with the rest looked up from reference TRBV30 and TRBJ2-7, is SQTIHQWPATLVQPVGSPLSLECTVEGTSNPNLYWYRQAAGRGLQLLFYSVGIGQISSEVPQNLSASRPQDRQFILSSKKLLLSDSGFYLCAWRREGGAGEQYFGPGTRLTVT.